These 16 T cell receptor beta chains share one sample of origin, sequenced in a study of monozygotic twins with inflammatory bowel disease. Reprocessing the 5' RACE reads, TCRdb reports a single entry for every CDR3 protein and omits DNA. This table lists some 200,000 distinct CDR3 sequences. The sequenced material came from blood. The receptor set was obtained from a human donor with ulcerative colitis or Crohn's disease, or a healthy co-twin of an affected twin (not recorded which).

The J gene is TRBJ1-5, the V gene TRBV10-3. This CDR3 region has 13 residues. The germline CDR1 and CDR2 sequences are ENHRY and SYGVKD. This chain's CDR3 is CAISEQGNQPQHF.

The CDR3 protein is CSARLILRYSENGLNTEAFF. This chain connects TRBV20-1 to TRBJ1-1. CDR3 length: 20 residues. Germline loops: CDR1 DFQATT, CDR2 SNEGSKA (reference sequence).

The chain uses TRBV5-1 and TRBJ1-1. Germline CDR1 and CDR2: SGHRS and YFSETQ. This CDR3 contains 13 residues. The CDR3 sequence: CASKGRENTEAFF.

The V call is TRBV6-1, the J call TRBJ1-4; TCRdb returns TRBD1, unconfirmable since there is no DNA. The V gene's germline CDR1 is MNHNS and CDR2 SASEGT. The CDR3 is 15 amino acids. CDR3 amino acids: CASSDRGPTNEKLFF.

CDR3 loop: CASSPPILGTDIAGSSYNEQFF. The J gene is TRBJ2-1, the V gene TRBV18; TCRdb outputs TRBD1, but without DNA this stays unchecked. Germline-derived CDR1 and CDR2 are KGHSH and LQKENI. The CDR3 is 22 amino acids.

This chain joins TRBV5-6 and TRBJ1-6; the TCRdb call, TRBD1, lacks DNA for checking. The CDR3 extends over 13 amino acids. Germline V gene data show CDR1 as SGHDT and CDR2 as YYEEEE. The CDR3: CASSLGRGSPLHF.

V and J are TRBV5-1 and TRBJ2-7; TCRdb names TRBD2, which stays unverified in the absence of DNA. Germline loops: CDR1 SGHRS, CDR2 YFSETQ. The CDR3 length is 14 residues. CDR3 loop: CASSVTSGGSEQYF.

The CDR3 loop is CASSLISGPYEQYF. This chain uses TRBV12-3 or TRBV12-4 with TRBJ2-7. There are 14 residues in the CDR3.

The chain uses TRBV7-9 and TRBJ1-2; the TCRdb D gene call, TRBD1, has no DNA to confirm it. This CDR3 is 15 amino acids long. Looked up from germline, CDR1 is SEHNR and CDR2 is FQNEAQ (reference sequence). The chain's CDR3 is CASSLEGQGSKGYTF.

V is TRBV7-9 and J is TRBJ2-7; with no DNA, the TCRdb D assignment of TRBD1 cannot be verified. This CDR3 has 14 amino acids. Germline V gene sequence: CDR1 SEHNR, CDR2 FQNEAQ (reference sequence). The CDR3: CASSSTGLSYEQYF.

V gene TRBV5-5 combines with J gene TRBJ2-3. Germline V CDR1 and CDR2: SGHKS, YYEKEE (reference sequence). This CDR3 contains 12 residues. This CDR3 reads CASSFDAYTQYF.

The genes are TRBV5-1 and TRBJ2-7; with no DNA, the TCRdb D assignment of TRBD1 cannot be verified. CDR1 and CDR2 from the germline V gene are SGHRS and YFSETQ. This CDR3 comprises 15 residues. The CDR3 region is CASSLGPTNSYEQYF.

The chain uses TRBV7-8 and TRBJ1-5. The germline V gene encodes CDR1 SGHVS and CDR2 FQNEAQ. The CDR3 extends over 14 amino acids. CDR3 amino acids: CASSSVQGNQPQHF.

J is TRBJ2-1 and V is TRBV5-1; TCRdb returns TRBD1, unconfirmable since there is no DNA. Per germline, CDR1 SGHRS and CDR2 YFSETQ. The length of the CDR3 is 17 residues. The CDR3 protein is CASSWSDRGGSYNEQFF.

The chain recombines TRBV5-1 with TRBJ2-1; the D call of TRBD2 rests on TCRdb alone, since no DNA is present to check it. Germline CDR1 and CDR2: SGHRS and YFSETQ. This CDR3 contains 15 residues. CDR3 in amino acids: CASSPTSGRYNEQFF.

This chain links TRBV18 with TRBJ2-7; the TRBD1 assignment by TCRdb is unverifiable without DNA. CDR1 is KGHSH, CDR2 LQKENI, per germline. The CDR3 is 14 amino acids. The CDR3 protein is CASSPGGATYEQYF.